A selection of T cell receptor beta chains follows, all from one sample in a study of post-analysis software for immune sequencing data. TCRdb reprocessed the PCR reads via MiXCR and lists one record per CDR3 protein. The repertoire consists of about 820,000 distinct CDR3 sequences, with 53% occurring once and the leading ten covering about 4.5%. Sequenced sample: blood. These receptors came from a girl between 5 and 17 years old with multiple sclerosis. The CDR3 runs from the conserved cysteine through the conserved F or W. A D gene is named only where the DNA matches it firmly. Size is stated for part of the rows, as once, few or many counts, or as a class when the clone is expanded.

D: -; V: TRBV25-1; size: -; J: TRBJ1-1; CDR3: CASSEYTNTEAFF; DNA: TGTGCCAGCAGTGAATATACGAACACTGAAGCTTTCTTT
D: TRBD1; V: TRBV29-1; size: few; J: TRBJ2-7; CDR3: CSVQGAYEQYF; DNA: TGCAGCGTACAGGGGGCCTACGAGCAGTACTTC
D: -; V: TRBV3-1; size: few; J: TRBJ2-6; CDR3: CASSQDLGAGANVLTF; DNA: TGTGCCAGCAGCCAAGATCTGGGGGCTGGGGCCAACGTCCTGACTTTC
D: -; V: TRBV5-1; size: -; J: TRBJ1-1; CDR3: CASSAGDAGTEAFF; DNA: TGCGCCAGCAGCGCCGGGGACGCGGGCACTGAAGCTTTCTTT
D: -; V: TRBV24-1; size: -; J: TRBJ2-7; CDR3: CATNGTSSYEQYF; DNA: TGTGCCACCAATGGTACCAGCTCCTACGAGCAGTACTTC
D: -; V: TRBV3-1; size: -; J: TRBJ2-7; CDR3: CANSQDPSSHEQYF; DNA: TGTGCCAACAGCCAAGATCCTAGCTCCCACGAGCAGTACTTC
D: TRBD1; V: TRBV28; size: -; J: TRBJ1-5; CDR3: CASSSAKGANQPQHF; DNA: TGTGCCAGCAGTTCCGCTAAGGGGGCCAATCAGCCCCAGCATTTT
D: TRBD2; V: TRBV14; size: -; J: TRBJ2-6; CDR3: CASSEGLAGTTGANVLTF; DNA: TGTGCCAGCAGCGAGGGGCTAGCGGGAACCACTGGGGCCAACGTCCTGACTTTC
D: -; V: TRBV12-3/TRBV12-4; size: once; J: TRBJ2-4; CDR3: CASIPTGVGTVQYF; DNA: TGTGCCAGCATCCCTACCGGGGTAGGGACGGTTCAGTACTTC
D: TRBD2; V: TRBV20-1; size: -; J: TRBJ2-7; CDR3: CSAFSGSSYEQYF; DNA: TGCAGTGCTTTTAGCGGGAGTTCCTACGAGCAGTACTTC
D: TRBD2; V: TRBV20-1; size: -; J: TRBJ2-1; CDR3: CSASGRAGNEQFF; DNA: TGCAGTGCTAGCGGGAGGGCCGGCAATGAGCAGTTCTTC
D: -; V: TRBV20-1; size: -; J: TRBJ1-2; CDR3: CSARAVTNYGYTF; DNA: TGCAGTGCTAGAGCGGTGACTAACTATGGCTACACCTTC
D: -; V: TRBV20-1; size: -; J: TRBJ2-2; CDR3: CSASRTEAFGGELFF; DNA: TGCAGTGCTAGTAGGACAGAAGCGTTCGGCGGGGAGCTGTTTTTT
D: -; V: TRBV6-6; size: -; J: TRBJ1-1; CDR3: CASSYSKGQAFF; DNA: TGTGCCAGCAGTTACTCTAAGGGGCAAGCTTTCTTT
D: -; V: TRBV20-1; size: few; J: TRBJ2-7; CDR3: CSASEDRELEQYF; DNA: TGCAGTGCTAGTGAAGACCGGGAGTTGGAGCAGTACTTC
D: TRBD2; V: TRBV12-3/TRBV12-4; size: -; J: TRBJ2-4; CDR3: CASSQWTSGRWNIQYF; DNA: TGTGCCAGCAGTCAATGGACTAGCGGGAGATGGAACATTCAGTACTTC
D: TRBD2; V: TRBV5-1; size: -; J: TRBJ2-3; CDR3: CASSLGSNSGGTDTQYF; DNA: TGCGCCAGCAGCTTGGGATCGAATAGCGGGGGCACAGATACGCAGTATTTT
D: -; V: TRBV29-1; size: -; J: TRBJ2-7; CDR3: CSVARQGSYEQYF; DNA: TGCAGCGTTGCCAGGCAGGGCTCCTACGAGCAGTACTTC